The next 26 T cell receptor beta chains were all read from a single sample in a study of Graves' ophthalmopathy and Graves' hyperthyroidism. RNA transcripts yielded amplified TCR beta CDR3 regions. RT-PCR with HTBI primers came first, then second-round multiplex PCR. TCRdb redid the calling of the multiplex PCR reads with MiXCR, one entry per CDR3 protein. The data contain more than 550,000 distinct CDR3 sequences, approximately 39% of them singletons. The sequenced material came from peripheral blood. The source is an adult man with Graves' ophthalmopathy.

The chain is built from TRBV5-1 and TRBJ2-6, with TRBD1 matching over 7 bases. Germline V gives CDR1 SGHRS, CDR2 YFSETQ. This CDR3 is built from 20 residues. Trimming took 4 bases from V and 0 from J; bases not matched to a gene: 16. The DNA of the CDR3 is TGCGCCAGCAGCACGGGACAGCCCAAACAAGGTGGCTCTGGGGCCAACGTCCTGACTTTC. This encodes CASSTGQPKQGGSGANVLTF.

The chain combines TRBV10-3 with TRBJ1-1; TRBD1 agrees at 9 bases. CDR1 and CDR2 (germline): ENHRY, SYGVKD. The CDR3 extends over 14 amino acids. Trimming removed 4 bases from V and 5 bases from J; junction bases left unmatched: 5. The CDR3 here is CAISGQGEGTEAFF. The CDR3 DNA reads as TGTGCCATCAGTGGACAGGGGGAGGGAACTGAAGCTTTCTTT.

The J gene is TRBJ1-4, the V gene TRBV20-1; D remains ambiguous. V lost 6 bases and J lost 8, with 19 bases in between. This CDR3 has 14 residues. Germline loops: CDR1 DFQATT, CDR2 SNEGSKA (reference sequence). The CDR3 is CSAESGSEGEKLFF. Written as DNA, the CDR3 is TGCAGTGCCGAATCGGGGTCGGAAGGCGAAAAACTGTTTTTT.

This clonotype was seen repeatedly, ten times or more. CDR3 bases: TGCGCCAGCAGCTTGCGTGTTAGCGGGAGCCTCTACGAGCAGTACTTC. Amino acid sequence: CASSLRVSGSLYEQYF. V gene TRBV5-1 combines with J gene TRBJ2-7, with 9 bases identical to TRBD2. Trimming at V came to 1 base and at J to 3 bases, leaving 8 bases not matched to a gene. CDR1 is SGHRS and CDR2 is YFSETQ in the germline V gene. The CDR3 is 16 residues long.

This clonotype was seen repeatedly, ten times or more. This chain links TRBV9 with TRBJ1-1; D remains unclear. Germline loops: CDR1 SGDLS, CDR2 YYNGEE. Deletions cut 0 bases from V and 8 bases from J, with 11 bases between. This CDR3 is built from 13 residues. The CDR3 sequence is CASSVASGSEAFF. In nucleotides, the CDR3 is TGTGCCAGCAGCGTAGCTTCGGGATCCGAAGCTTTCTTT.

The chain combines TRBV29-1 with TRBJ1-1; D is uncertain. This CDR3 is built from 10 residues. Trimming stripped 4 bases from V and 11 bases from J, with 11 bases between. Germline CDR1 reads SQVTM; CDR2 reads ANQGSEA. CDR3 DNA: TGCAGCGTTGCTAGGGTAGGGGCTTTCTTT. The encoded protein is CSVARVGAFF.

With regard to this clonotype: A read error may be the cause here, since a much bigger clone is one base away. CDR3 nucleotides: TGTGCCAGCAGCTCTAGCAGGACCTTCCAAGAGACCCAGTACTTC. Encoded protein: CASSSSRTFQETQYF. This chain uses TRBV9 with TRBJ2-5; a possible D gene is TRBD2 (5 bases). Germline V gives CDR1 SGDLS, CDR2 YYNGEE. There are 15 residues in the CDR3. The ends were cut back, 4 bases at V and 1 base at J, with 14 bases in the middle.

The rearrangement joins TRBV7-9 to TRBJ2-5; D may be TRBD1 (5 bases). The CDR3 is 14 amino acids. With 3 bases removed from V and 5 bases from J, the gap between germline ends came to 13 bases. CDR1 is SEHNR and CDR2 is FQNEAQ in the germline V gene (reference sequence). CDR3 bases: TGTGCCAGCAGCTTCTCACAGGTTGGGGAGACCCAGTACTTC. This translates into CASSFSQVGETQYF.

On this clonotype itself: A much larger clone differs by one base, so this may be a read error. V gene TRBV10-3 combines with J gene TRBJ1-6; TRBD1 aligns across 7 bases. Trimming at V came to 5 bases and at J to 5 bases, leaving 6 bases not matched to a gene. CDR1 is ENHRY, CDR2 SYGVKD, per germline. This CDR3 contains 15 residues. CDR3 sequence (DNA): TGTGCCATCAGTTCCGGGACAGCCGATAATTCACCCCTCCACTTT. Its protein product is CAISSGTADNSPLHF.

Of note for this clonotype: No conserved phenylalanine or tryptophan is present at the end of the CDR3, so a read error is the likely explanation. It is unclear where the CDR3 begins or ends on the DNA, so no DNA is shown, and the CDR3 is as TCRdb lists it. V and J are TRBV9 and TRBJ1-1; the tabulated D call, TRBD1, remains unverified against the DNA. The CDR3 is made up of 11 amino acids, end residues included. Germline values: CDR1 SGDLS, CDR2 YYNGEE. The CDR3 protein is CASSVGQGANY.

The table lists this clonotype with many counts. The CDR3 sequence: CASSLVGHRDQETQYF. The CDR3 bases are TGTGCCAGCAGTTTGGTCGGACACAGAGATCAAGAGACCCAGTACTTC. This chain links TRBV12-3 or TRBV12-4 with TRBJ2-5; D is perhaps TRBD1 (5 bases). V lost 3 bases to trimming and J lost 2 bases, with 16 bases between them. The CDR3 has 16 amino acids.

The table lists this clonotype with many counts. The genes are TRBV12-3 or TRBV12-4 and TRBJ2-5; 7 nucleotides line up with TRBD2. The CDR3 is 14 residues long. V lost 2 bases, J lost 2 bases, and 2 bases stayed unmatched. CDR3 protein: CASSLRGEQETQYF. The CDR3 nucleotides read TGTGCCAGCAGTTTACGGGGGGAACAAGAGACCCAGTACTTC.

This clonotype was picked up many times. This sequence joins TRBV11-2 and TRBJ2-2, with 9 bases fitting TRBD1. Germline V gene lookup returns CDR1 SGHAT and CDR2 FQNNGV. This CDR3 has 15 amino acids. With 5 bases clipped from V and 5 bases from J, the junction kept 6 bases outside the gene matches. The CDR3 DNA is TGTGCCAGCAGCCCAGGGACAGGGATAACCGGGGAGCTGTTTTTT. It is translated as CASSPGTGITGELFF.

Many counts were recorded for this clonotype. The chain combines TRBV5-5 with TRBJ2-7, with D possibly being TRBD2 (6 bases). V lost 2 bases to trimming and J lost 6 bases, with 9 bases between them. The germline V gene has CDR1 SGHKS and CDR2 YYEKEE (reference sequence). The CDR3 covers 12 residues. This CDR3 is CASSFQGGEQYF. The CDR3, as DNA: TGTGCCAGCAGCTTTCAGGGAGGCGAGCAGTACTTC.

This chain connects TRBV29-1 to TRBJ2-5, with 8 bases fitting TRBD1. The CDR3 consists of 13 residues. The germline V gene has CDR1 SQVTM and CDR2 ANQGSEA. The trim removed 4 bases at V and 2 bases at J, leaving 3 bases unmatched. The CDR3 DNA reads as TGCAGCGTTGTGGACAGGGCACAAGAGACCCAGTACTTC. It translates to CSVVDRAQETQYF.

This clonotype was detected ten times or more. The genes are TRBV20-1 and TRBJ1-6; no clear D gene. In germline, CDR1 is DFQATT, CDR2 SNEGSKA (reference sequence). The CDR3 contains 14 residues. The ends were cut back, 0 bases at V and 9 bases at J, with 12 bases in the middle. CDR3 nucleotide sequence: TGCAGTGCTAGAGATCGGGTGGGCCGTTCACCCCTCCACTTT. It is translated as CSARDRVGRSPLHF.

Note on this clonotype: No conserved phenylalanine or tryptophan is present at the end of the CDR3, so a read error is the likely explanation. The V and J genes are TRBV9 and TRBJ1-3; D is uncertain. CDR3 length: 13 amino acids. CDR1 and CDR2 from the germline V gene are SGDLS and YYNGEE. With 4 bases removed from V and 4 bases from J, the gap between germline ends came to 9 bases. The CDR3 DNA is TGTGCCAGCAGCCAGGAAGGGGGAAACACCATATATTTG. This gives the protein CASSQEGGNTIYL.

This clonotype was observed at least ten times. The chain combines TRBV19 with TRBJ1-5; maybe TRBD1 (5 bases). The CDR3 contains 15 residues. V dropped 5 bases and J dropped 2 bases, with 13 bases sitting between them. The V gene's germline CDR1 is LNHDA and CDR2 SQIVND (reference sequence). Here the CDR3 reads CASSWDRRGNQPQHF. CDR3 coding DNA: TGTGCCAGTAGTTGGGACCGGAGGGGCAATCAGCCCCAGCATTTT. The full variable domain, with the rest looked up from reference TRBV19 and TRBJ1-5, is DGGITQSPKYLFRKEGQNVTLSCEQNLNHDAMYWYRQDPGQGLRLIYYSQIVNDFQKGDIAEGYSVSREKKESFPLTVTSAQKNPTAFYLCASSWDRRGNQPQHFGDGTRLSIL.

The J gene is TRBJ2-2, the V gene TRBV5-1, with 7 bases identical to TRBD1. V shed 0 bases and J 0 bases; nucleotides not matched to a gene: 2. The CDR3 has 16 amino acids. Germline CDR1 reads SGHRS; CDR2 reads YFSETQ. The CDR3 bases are TGCGCCAGCAGCTTGGTCAGGGGGTCGAACACCGGGGAGCTGTTTTTT. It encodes CASSLVRGSNTGELFF.

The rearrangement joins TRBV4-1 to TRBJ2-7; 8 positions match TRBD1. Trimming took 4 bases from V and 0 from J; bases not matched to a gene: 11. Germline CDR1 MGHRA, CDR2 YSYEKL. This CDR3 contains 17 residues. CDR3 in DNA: TGCGCCAGCAGCCCCAGATGGCGGACAGGGAGCTCCTACGAGCAGTACTTC. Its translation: CASSPRWRTGSSYEQYF.

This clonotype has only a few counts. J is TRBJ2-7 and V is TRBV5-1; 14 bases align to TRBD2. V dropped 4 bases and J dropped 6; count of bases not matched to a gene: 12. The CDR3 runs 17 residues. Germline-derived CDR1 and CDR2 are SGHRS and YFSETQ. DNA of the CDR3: TGCGCCAGCAGCATCCGACTAGCGGGAGGGCCGTTGAGCGAGCAGTACTTC. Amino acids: CASSIRLAGGPLSEQYF.

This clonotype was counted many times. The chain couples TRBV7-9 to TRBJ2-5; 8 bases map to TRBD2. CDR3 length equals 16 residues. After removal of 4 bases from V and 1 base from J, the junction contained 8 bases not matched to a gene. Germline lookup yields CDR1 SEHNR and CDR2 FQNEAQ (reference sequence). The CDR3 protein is CASSSRGSGGQETQYF. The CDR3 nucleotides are TGTGCCAGCAGCTCCCGGGGCAGCGGGGGCCAAGAGACCCAGTACTTC.

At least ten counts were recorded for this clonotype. Here the CDR3 reads CASSEFRGQVGQPQHF. CDR3 DNA sequence: TGTGCCAGCAGTGAATTTAGGGGGCAGGTTGGTCAGCCCCAGCATTTT. This chain uses TRBV2 with TRBJ1-5, with TRBD1 matching over 7 bases. V shed 2 bases and J 6 bases; nucleotides not matched to a gene: 10. The length of the CDR3 is 16 residues. The germline V gene encodes CDR1 SNHLY and CDR2 FYNNEI.

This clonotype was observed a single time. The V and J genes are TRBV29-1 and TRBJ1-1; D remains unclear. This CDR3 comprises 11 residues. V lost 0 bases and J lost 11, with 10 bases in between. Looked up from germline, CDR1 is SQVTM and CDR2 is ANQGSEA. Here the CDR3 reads CSVEDYGAAFF. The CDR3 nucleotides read TGCAGCGTTGAAGATTATGGCGCGGCTTTCTTT.

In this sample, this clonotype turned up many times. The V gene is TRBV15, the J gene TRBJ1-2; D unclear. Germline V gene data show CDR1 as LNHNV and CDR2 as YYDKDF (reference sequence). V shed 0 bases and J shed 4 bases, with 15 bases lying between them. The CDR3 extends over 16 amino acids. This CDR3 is CATSRDLSGSGYGYTF. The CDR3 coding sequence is TGTGCCACCAGCAGAGATCTCTCAGGAAGCGGCTATGGCTACACCTTC.

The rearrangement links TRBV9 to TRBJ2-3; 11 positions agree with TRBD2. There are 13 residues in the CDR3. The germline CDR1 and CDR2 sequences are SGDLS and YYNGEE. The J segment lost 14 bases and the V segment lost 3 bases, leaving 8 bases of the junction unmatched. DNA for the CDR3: TGTGCCAGCAGCGGGCAAACTAGCGGGGGATTGTATTTT. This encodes CASSGQTSGGLYF.